This passage covers 18 T cell receptor beta chains from one sample sequenced in a study of Graves' ophthalmopathy and Graves' hyperthyroidism. RNA served as the template for amplifying TCR beta CDR3 regions. HTBI-primed RT-PCR formed the first round, and a multiplex PCR formed the second. Via MiXCR, TCRdb re-called the multiplex PCR reads, giving one row per CDR3 protein. In the table there are 600,000 to 650,000 distinct CDR3 sequences, approximately 22% of which are singletons. Sequencing was done on a sample of peripheral blood. These receptors were collected from a woman between 18 and 29 years old with stable Graves' hyperthyroidism. Some clones in this sample may be carry-over from other donors' samples.

The CDR3 spells CATSDWGINYGYTF. CDR3 bases: TGTGCCACCAGTGACTGGGGAATTAACTATGGCTACACCTTC. This chain connects TRBV24-1 to TRBJ1-2; D call uncertain. The CDR3 length is 14 residues. V was clipped by 4 bases and J by 1 base, with 9 bases between them. Germline CDR1 is KGHDR and CDR2 is SFDVKD.

The table lists this clonotype with many counts. The chain has TRBV6-5 and TRBJ2-7; TRBD1 matches at 7 bases. V shed 6 bases, J shed 0 bases, and the junction held 5 bases outside the gene matches. This CDR3 is built from 14 residues. Germline V gene lookup returns CDR1 MNHEY and CDR2 SVGAGI. CDR3 in amino acids: CASRTGQTSYEQYF. Written as DNA, the CDR3 is TGTGCCAGCAGGACGGGACAGACCTCCTACGAGCAGTACTTC.

The J gene is TRBJ1-2, the V gene TRBV12-3 or TRBV12-4; 10 bases are a match to TRBD1. The junction had 13 bases not matched to a gene; V was cut back by 4 bases and J by 5 bases. There are 17 residues in the CDR3. CDR3 in amino acids: CASSSSPSRDRGYGYTF. CDR3 DNA sequence: TGTGCCAGCAGTTCCTCCCCCTCACGGGACAGGGGATATGGCTACACCTTC.

This chain links TRBV20-1 with TRBJ2-7; the match to TRBD2 covers 11 bases. Germline CDR1 reads DFQATT; CDR2 reads SNEGSKA (reference sequence). This CDR3 has 14 amino acids. V was clipped by 0 bases and J by 5 bases; unmatched bases: 3. Here the CDR3 reads CSARELAGVHEQYF. CDR3 sequence (DNA): TGCAGTGCTAGAGAACTAGCGGGAGTGCACGAGCAGTACTTC.

The V and J genes are TRBV7-9 and TRBJ2-5; 7 bases line up with TRBD2. The CDR3 runs 14 residues. Germline CDR1 SEHNR, CDR2 FQNEAQ (reference sequence). After removal of 4 bases from V and 1 base from J, the junction contained 3 bases not matched to a gene. Here the CDR3 reads CASSSLAAQETQYF. The CDR3 nucleotides read TGTGCCAGCAGCTCTCTAGCGGCCCAAGAGACCCAGTACTTC.

The chain is built from TRBV25-1 and TRBJ1-1; 9 bases align to TRBD1. V lost 3 bases and J lost 6; bases outside the gene matches: 8. Germline CDR1 MGHDK, CDR2 SYGVNS. The CDR3 has 15 residues. For the CDR3, the DNA is TGTGCCAGCAGTGATCTGCGGACAGGGGCCGCTGAAGCTTTCTTT. Protein product: CASSDLRTGAAEAFF. Supplemented by reference TRBV25-1 and TRBJ1-1, the full variable domain reads EADIYQTPRYLVIGTGKKITLECSQTMGHDKMYWYQQDPGMELHLIHYSYGVNSTEKGDLSSESTVSRIRTEHFPLTLESARPSHTSQYLCASSDLRTGAAEAFFGQGTRLTVV.

A few counts support this clonotype. The chain joins TRBV27 to TRBJ1-1, with D tentatively TRBD1 (6 bases). Germline CDR1 MNHEY, CDR2 SMNVEV (reference sequence). V shed 7 bases and J shed 6 bases, with 15 bases lying between them. This CDR3 contains 13 residues. In nucleotides, the CDR3 is TGTGCCAGCACCACTATCACAGGGTCTGAAGCTTTCTTT. Translated, it gives CASTTITGSEAFF.

This clonotype was counted at least ten times. The chain is built from TRBV4-1 and TRBJ1-5; D gene uncertain. Trimming took 0 bases from V and 6 from J, leaving 12 bases between them. CDR3 length: 15 amino acids. In germline, CDR1 is MGHRA, CDR2 YSYEKL. CDR3 nucleotides: TGCGCCAGCAGCCAAGAGACGTCCCGGGGTCAGCCCCAGCATTTT. This encodes CASSQETSRGQPQHF.

Written as DNA, the CDR3 is TGTGCCAGCTCACCGAGAGGACAGTCTGAAGCTTTCTTT. Translation: CASSPRGQSEAFF. J is TRBJ1-1 and V is TRBV18; weak D call: TRBD1 (6 bases). Germline-derived CDR1 and CDR2 are KGHSH and LQKENI. The V gene lost 3 bases and the J gene lost 6 bases, with 11 bases spanning the gap. The CDR3 extends over 13 amino acids.

Concerning this clonotype: A read error may be the cause here, since a much bigger clone is one base away. V gene TRBV13 combines with J gene TRBJ2-2; D might be TRBD1 (6 bases). Per germline, CDR1 PRHDT and CDR2 FYEKMQ (reference sequence). Trimming removed 5 bases from V and 3 bases from J, with 19 bases in between. CDR3 length: 17 residues. The CDR3 DNA is TGTGCCAGCAGCCCCGATGGGCGGACAGCGTACACCGGGGAGCTGTTTTTT. It specifies CASSPDGRTAYTGELFF. Full variable domain (outside the CDR3, taken from reference TRBV13 and TRBJ2-2): AAGVIQSPRHLIKEKRETATLKCYPIPRHDTVYWYQQGPGQDPQFLISFYEKMQSDKGSIPDRFSAQQFSDYHSELNMSSLELGDSALYFCASSPDGRTAYTGELFFGEGSRLTVL.

Of note for this clonotype: This may be a read error, as it is one base from a much larger clone. CDR3 in amino acids: CASSDSRDSHYEQYF. The CDR3 DNA follows: TGTGCCAGCAGTGACAGTCGGGACAGTCACTACGAGCAGTACTTC. The chain has TRBV12-3 or TRBV12-4 and TRBJ2-7, with 7 positions matching TRBD1. The CDR3 covers 15 residues. Trimming removed 5 bases from V and 3 bases from J; junction bases left unmatched: 10.

This clonotype was recorded at least ten times. The chain links TRBV2 to TRBJ1-1; 8 nucleotides line up with TRBD1. The CDR3 contains 14 residues. Trimming removed 1 base from V and 4 bases from J; junction bases left unmatched: 2. CDR1 is SNHLY and CDR2 is FYNNEI in the germline V gene. CDR3 DNA sequence: TGTGCCAGCAGTGAAGACAGGGGGAGCACTGAAGCTTTCTTT. Protein product: CASSEDRGSTEAFF.

This clonotype was observed a handful of times. This sequence may be a read error, since a much larger clone differs from it by one base. A read error is likely, as this CDR3 ends without the conserved phenylalanine or tryptophan. The V and J genes are TRBV4-1 and TRBJ1-1, with D uncertain. Between the trimmed V and J ends, which lost 0 bases and 11 bases, there was a span of 13 bases. Germline V gene sequence: CDR1 MGHRA, CDR2 YSYEKL. CDR3 size: 13 residues. The CDR3 here is CASSQDLSGSAFL. The CDR3 DNA reads as TGCGCCAGCAGCCAAGATCTGTCGGGTTCGGCTTTCCTT.

This clonotype has just a few counts. The chain carries TRBV28 and TRBJ2-5; D is perhaps TRBD1 (6 bases). The CDR3 has 15 residues. V shed 2 bases and J shed 2 bases, with 12 bases lying between them. The germline gives CDR1 MDHEN, CDR2 SYDVKM. The chain's CDR3 is CASSLTRTDQETQYF. CDR3 DNA sequence: TGTGCCAGCAGTTTAACCCGGACAGATCAAGAGACCCAGTACTTC.

The sample holds many counts of this clonotype. CDR3 sequence: CASSQPTGVGTEAFF. In DNA form, the CDR3 reads TGTGCCAGCAGCCAACCGACAGGGGTAGGCACTGAAGCTTTCTTT. The chain uses TRBV12-3 or TRBV12-4 and TRBJ1-1; 8 bases match TRBD1. V shed 6 bases, J shed 4 bases, and the junction held 10 bases outside the gene matches. The CDR3 contains 15 residues.

This chain joins TRBV6-4 and TRBJ1-5; D is ambiguous. Germline CDR1 is MRHNA and CDR2 is SNTAGT. With 3 bases removed from V and 5 bases from J, the gap between germline ends came to 8 bases. This CDR3 spans 13 amino acids. CDR3 protein: CASSENEDQPQHF. CDR3 DNA sequence: TGTGCCAGCAGTGAGAATGAGGATCAGCCCCAGCATTTT.

This clonotype was seen ten or more times. The genes are TRBV20-1 and TRBJ2-7; D gene unclear. The CDR3 loop spans 14 amino acids. Germline V gene data show CDR1 as DFQATT and CDR2 as SNEGSKA (reference sequence). Trimming stripped 5 bases from V and 0 bases from J, with 14 bases between. In nucleotides, the CDR3 is TGCAGTGCTCCGAGGCAGCCGGCCTCCTACGAGCAGTACTTC. Its protein product is CSAPRQPASYEQYF.

This clonotype appeared many times. V is TRBV6-1 and J is TRBJ1-5, with D perhaps TRBD1 (5 bases). The V gene's germline CDR1 is MNHNS and CDR2 SASEGT. V was clipped by 4 bases and J by 2 bases, with 12 bases between them. CDR3 length equals 15 residues. In DNA, the CDR3 is TGTGCCAGCAGTGGAGGGGCTTTAGGCAATCAGCCCCAGCATTTT. Amino acid sequence: CASSGGALGNQPQHF.